These 32 T cell receptor beta chains came from one sample sequenced in a study of blood T cell repertoires in COVID-19. Produced via immunoSEQ multiplex PCR; TCRdb's table is partial and in-frame only. The table shows roughly 220,000 clones, with roughly 84% occurring only once. What was sequenced was peripheral blood. The source of these receptors is a man under 40 with active or convalescent COVID-19.

The V call is TRBV4-3, the J call TRBJ2-2; 9 bases fit TRBD2. This CDR3 has 19 residues. V lost 0 bases and J lost 5; bases outside the gene matches: 13. The V gene's germline CDR1 is LGHNA and CDR2 YSLEER. The CDR3 region has the DNA TGCGCCAGCAGCCAAGACTTATTAGGCGGGAGGGCCGGAACCGGGGAGCTGTTTTTT. Translating it yields CASSQDLLGGRAGTGELFF.

This clone was seen a single time. The chain links TRBV2 to TRBJ2-2; TRBD1 is a possible D gene (7 bases). This CDR3 comprises 17 residues. Germline CDR1 is SNHLY and CDR2 is FYNNEI. V was pared by 6 bases and J by 4 bases, with 21 bases between. The CDR3 bases are TGTGCCAGCAGAGGGGGCAGGGGGGTTCGCGGCACCGGGGAGCTGTTTTTT. It is translated as CASRGGRGVRGTGELFF.

This chain connects TRBV30 to TRBJ1-5, with TRBD1 matching 8 bases. The CDR3 totals 17 residues. The J segment lost 7 bases and the V segment lost 0 bases, leaving 14 bases of the junction unmatched. Germline loops: CDR1 GTSNPN, CDR2 SVGIG (reference sequence). The CDR3 protein is CAWSVPLGTGLRQPQHF. The CDR3, as DNA: TGTGCCTGGAGTGTTCCTTTAGGGACAGGTCTTCGCCAGCCCCAGCATTTT.

The chain has TRBV28 and TRBJ1-2; 9 positions agree with TRBD1. V gave up 6 bases and J gave up 7 bases; unmatched junction bases: 9. CDR3 size: 14 residues. Germline CDR1 MDHEN, CDR2 SYDVKM. CDR3 protein: CASRGTGQGGGYTF. The CDR3 DNA reads as TGTGCCAGCAGGGGTACGGGACAGGGCGGTGGCTACACCTTC.

The chain links TRBV7-2 to TRBJ2-7, with TRBD1 matching 7 bases. The CDR3 length is 15 residues. Germline CDR1 and CDR2: SGHTA and FQGNSA. Trimming at V came to 1 base and at J to 0 bases, leaving 3 bases not matched to a gene. The CDR3 loop reads CASSLDRGSSYEQYF. In nucleotides, the CDR3 is TGTGCCAGCAGCTTAGACAGGGGAAGCTCCTACGAGCAGTACTTC.

The V and J genes are TRBV5-1 and TRBJ1-1; D gene ambiguous. V lost 4 bases to trimming and J lost 6 bases, with 16 bases between them. Germline CDR1 reads SGHRS; CDR2 reads YFSETQ. The CDR3 has 14 residues. The CDR3 nucleotides are TGCGCCAGCAGCCCCGCAAGCTGGTCCCCTGAAGCTTTCTTT. This codes for CASSPASWSPEAFF.

The J gene is TRBJ2-7, the V gene TRBV5-1; tentatively, D is TRBD2 (6 bases). The V end lost 0 bases, the J end lost 5 bases, and 9 bases lay between the germline ends. The CDR3 extends over 13 amino acids. CDR1 and CDR2 from the germline V gene are SGHRS and YFSETQ. The CDR3 DNA sequence: TGCGCCAGCAGCTTGGGTCCGGGGGACGAGCAGTACTTC. It is translated as CASSLGPGDEQYF.

The chain is built from TRBV18 and TRBJ1-4; TRBD1 agrees at 7 bases. The V gene's germline CDR1 is KGHSH and CDR2 LQKENI. There are 17 residues in the CDR3. The ends lost 3 bases at V and 7 bases at J; junction bases unmatched: 14. Written as DNA, the CDR3 is TGTGCCAGCTCACCCCGGACTATGGTAGGGGGCTCTGAAAAACTGTTTTTT. Residues: CASSPRTMVGGSEKLFF.

V gene TRBV30 combines with J gene TRBJ1-2; unclear D gene. This CDR3 comprises 14 residues. CDR1 is GTSNPN and CDR2 is SVGIG in the germline V gene (reference sequence). The V gene lost 1 base and the J gene lost 8 bases, with 17 bases spanning the gap. The CDR3 region has the DNA TGTGCCTGGAGTGGCACCCTTGGCAGTCTGGGCTACACCTTC. As protein: CAWSGTLGSLGYTF. The whole variable domain, filled in from reference TRBV30 and TRBJ1-2, reads SQTIHQWPATLVQPVGSPLSLECTVEGTSNPNLYWYRQAAGRGLQLLFYSVGIGQISSEVPQNLSASRPQDRQFILSSKKLLLSDSGFYLCAWSGTLGSLGYTFGSGTRLTVV.

The rearrangement uses TRBV5-1 and TRBJ2-3; 14 positions agree with TRBD2. The CDR3 consists of 19 residues. Germline-derived CDR1 and CDR2 are SGHRS and YFSETQ. V trimming: 2 bases; J trimming: 6 bases; junction bases outside the gene matches: 14. Here the CDR3 DNA reads TGCGCCAGCAGCTTCGGACTAGCGGGGGGTTCCCTTCAGTCGGATACGCAGTATTTT. Amino acid sequence: CASSFGLAGGSLQSDTQYF.

The chain carries TRBV7-2 and TRBJ2-5; 7 positions match TRBD2. The CDR3 runs to 13 residues. Trimming took 5 bases from V and 4 from J; bases not matched to a gene: 4. CDR1 SGHTA and CDR2 FQGNSA come from the germline V gene. The CDR3 DNA follows: TGTGCCAGCAGCCGGGACTACGGAGAGACCCAGTACTTC. Protein: CASSRDYGETQYF.

The chain recombines TRBV6-5 with TRBJ1-2; 8 bases are shared with TRBD1. The CDR3 contains 14 residues. Looked up from germline, CDR1 is MNHEY and CDR2 is SVGAGI. Trimming removed 7 bases from V and 4 bases from J; junction bases left unmatched: 8. Here the CDR3 reads CASTDRGSGYGYTF. DNA of the CDR3: TGTGCCAGCACCGACAGGGGATCGGGCTATGGCTACACCTTC.

The chain couples TRBV27 to TRBJ2-5; 7 bases match TRBD2. The J segment lost 5 bases and the V segment lost 2 bases, leaving 8 bases of the junction unmatched. This CDR3 comprises 15 residues. CDR1 and CDR2 (germline): MNHEY, SMNVEV (reference sequence). This CDR3 is CASSLAGDRWETQYF. For the CDR3, the DNA is TGTGCCAGCAGTTTAGCGGGGGACCGGTGGGAGACCCAGTACTTC.

V gene TRBV4-2 combines with J gene TRBJ1-1; D gene uncertain. Trimming left V 3 bases short and J 4 bases short, with 6 bases between. Germline values: CDR1 LGHNA, CDR2 YNFKEQ. This CDR3 spans 12 amino acids. The CDR3 DNA follows: TGTGCCAGCAGCCAGTACAGCACTGAAGCTTTCTTT. It translates to CASSQYSTEAFF.

The V call is TRBV30, the J call TRBJ1-5; D ambiguous. The ends were cut back, 5 bases at V and 0 bases at J, with 5 bases in the middle. In germline, CDR1 is GTSNPN, CDR2 SVGIG (reference sequence). The CDR3 is 12 amino acids. The CDR3 region has the DNA TGTGCCTGGGGCTCTAGCAATCAGCCCCAGCATTTT. Translating gives CAWGSSNQPQHF.

The chain has TRBV6-5 and TRBJ1-1, with D possibly TRBD1 on 6 matching bases. The V gene lost 10 bases and the J gene lost 3 bases, with 12 bases spanning the gap. There are 12 residues in the CDR3. Germline CDR1 reads MNHEY; CDR2 reads SVGAGI. CDR3 sequence reads: CATRAGDTEAFF. In DNA, the CDR3 is TGTGCCACTAGGGCAGGGGACACTGAAGCTTTCTTT.

This clone appeared a single time. The gene calls are TRBV4-3 and TRBJ2-3, with D tentatively TRBD1 (5 bases). The V gene lost 2 bases and the J gene lost 0 bases, with 12 bases spanning the gap. Germline V gives CDR1 LGHNA, CDR2 YSLEER. CDR3 size: 16 residues. The CDR3: CASSQLGEGSTDTQYF. The CDR3 nucleotides read TGCGCCAGCAGCCAATTAGGGGAAGGGAGCACAGATACGCAGTATTTT.

CDR3 in amino acids: CASSFDRTGTGYNSPLHF. The CDR3 bases are TGTGCCAGCAGCTTCGACCGAACCGGGACAGGTTATAATTCACCCCTCCACTTT. The chain couples TRBV27 to TRBJ1-6, with 8 bases matching TRBD1. The CDR3 has 18 residues. Germline trimming cut 6 bases from V and 4 bases from J; bases unmatched to any gene: 14. CDR1 and CDR2 from the germline V gene are MNHEY and SMNVEV (reference sequence).

The chain links TRBV2 to TRBJ2-2, with 10 positions matching TRBD2. V dropped 7 bases and J dropped 0; count of bases not matched to a gene: 5. The length of the CDR3 is 16 residues. Germline V lookup: CDR1 SNHLY, CDR2 FYNNEI. The chain's CDR3 is CASTASGGANTGELFF. In DNA form, the CDR3 reads TGTGCCAGCACCGCCAGCGGGGGGGCGAACACCGGGGAGCTGTTTTTT. The full variable domain, completed using reference TRBV2 and TRBJ2-2, is EPEVTQTPSHQVTQMGQEVILRCVPISNHLYFYWYRQILGQKVEFLVSFYNNEISEKSEIFDDQFSVERPDGSNFTLKIRSTKLEDSAMYFCASTASGGANTGELFFGEGSRLTVL.

The chain combines TRBV6-5 with TRBJ2-5, with TRBD2 matching 15 bases. The germline V gene encodes CDR1 MNHEY and CDR2 SVGAGI. V lost 4 bases and J lost 5; bases outside the gene matches: 5. CDR3 length: 16 amino acids. The CDR3 DNA reads TGTGCCAGCAGTTCCCGGACTAGCGGGGGGGCTGAGACCCAGTACTTC. As protein: CASSSRTSGGAETQYF.

The V and J genes are TRBV7-2 and TRBJ2-6; 8 positions agree with TRBD1. The germline V gene encodes CDR1 SGHTA and CDR2 FQGNSA. The length of the CDR3 is 18 residues. V lost 3 bases to trimming and J lost 3 bases; unmatched junction nucleotides: 10. The CDR3 sequence: CASSLRTGGSLGANVLTF. The CDR3 DNA follows: TGTGCCAGCAGCTTGCGAACAGGGGGTTCGCTTGGGGCCAACGTCCTGACTTTC.

The CDR3 spells CASSLSGNQPQHF. In DNA, the CDR3 is TGTGCCAGCAGCTTAAGCGGGAATCAGCCCCAGCATTTT. The V and J genes are TRBV11-1 and TRBJ1-5; the D is unclear. The V end was cut by 2 bases, the J end by 4 bases, with 6 bases between. CDR1 is SGHAT and CDR2 is FQDESV in the germline V gene (reference sequence). This CDR3 is built from 13 residues.

This clone was seen a single time. The chain carries TRBV2 and TRBJ2-5; 11 bases fit TRBD1. This CDR3 has 15 amino acids. Per the germline V gene, CDR1 is SNHLY and CDR2 is FYNNEI. V was clipped by 4 bases and J by 5 bases; unmatched bases: 6. This chain's CDR3 is CASSAGTGGRETQYF. The CDR3 DNA is TGTGCCAGCAGTGCCGGGACAGGGGGTCGGGAGACCCAGTACTTC.

The chain combines TRBV14 with TRBJ2-7, with 13 positions matching TRBD2. Germline loops: CDR1 SGHDN, CDR2 FVKESK. The CDR3 length is 15 residues. Unmatched junction bases numbered 6, after V lost 4 bases and J lost 6 bases. As DNA, the CDR3 is TGTGCCAGCAGCCCCCGACTAGCGGGAGGTACCGAGCAGTACTTC. It specifies CASSPRLAGGTEQYF.

The CDR3 loop is CASSFPGADTQYF. Here the CDR3 DNA reads TGTGCCAGCAGTTTCCCCGGGGCAGATACGCAGTATTTT. The genes are TRBV12-3 or TRBV12-4 and TRBJ2-3; possible D gene TRBD2, 5 bases. This CDR3 comprises 13 residues. The V end lost 3 bases, the J end lost 4 bases, and 8 bases lay between the germline ends.

The chain uses TRBV27 and TRBJ1-2, with D perhaps matching TRBD1 (6 bases). V was trimmed by 3 bases and J by 3 bases, leaving 11 bases between them. The CDR3 covers 14 residues. Germline V gives CDR1 MNHEY, CDR2 SMNVEV (reference sequence). The CDR3 here is CASSFGAGDYGYTF. CDR3 DNA: TGTGCCAGCAGTTTCGGGGCAGGGGACTATGGCTACACCTTC.

This clone has a handful of counts. The CDR3: CASSLDGRQGNTIYF. The DNA of the CDR3 is TGCGCCAGCAGCTTAGACGGGAGACAGGGAAACACCATATATTTT. The chain links TRBV5-1 to TRBJ1-3; the D gene is possibly TRBD1 (5 bases). Germline CDR1 reads SGHRS; CDR2 reads YFSETQ. This CDR3 is built from 15 residues. V was shortened by 2 bases and J by 4 bases, with 13 bases between the two germline ends. Drawing the rest from reference TRBV5-1 and TRBJ1-3, the complete variable domain is KAGVTQTPRYLIKTRGQQVTLSCSPISGHRSVSWYQQTPGQGLQFLFEYFSETQRNKGNFPGRFSGRQFSNSRSEMNVSTLELGDSALYLCASSLDGRQGNTIYFGEGSWLTVV.

The chain couples TRBV2 to TRBJ2-7, with 10 bases that match TRBD2. The CDR3 length is 16 residues. The V and J ends lost 4 bases and 4 bases, in that order; junction bases with no gene match: 10. The V gene's germline CDR1 is SNHLY and CDR2 FYNNEI. CDR3 amino acids: CASSASGSLFFYEQYF. CDR3 nucleotides: TGTGCCAGCAGTGCTAGCGGGAGCCTCTTTTTTTACGAGCAGTACTTC.

This rearrangement joins TRBV5-1 to TRBJ1-1; D remains ambiguous. The CDR3 contains 13 residues. Germline loops: CDR1 SGHRS, CDR2 YFSETQ. The ends were cut back, 2 bases at V and 5 bases at J, with 10 bases in the middle. CDR3 DNA: TGCGCCAGCAGCTTTTCTGGAGGGACTGAAGCTTTCTTT. Translated: CASSFSGGTEAFF.

This clone has just one count. The chain uses TRBV4-3 and TRBJ2-3, with 10 bases matching TRBD2. This CDR3 spans 17 amino acids. Germline loops: CDR1 LGHNA, CDR2 YSLEER. V trimming: 0 bases; J trimming: 0 bases; junction bases outside the gene matches: 3. CDR3 protein: CASSQEPSGGSTDTQYF. The CDR3 nucleotides read TGCGCCAGCAGCCAAGAGCCTAGCGGGGGTAGCACAGATACGCAGTATTTT.

J is TRBJ1-2 and V is TRBV28; TRBD1 matches 11 bases. J lost 4 bases, V lost 6 bases, and 4 bases had no gene match. Germline CDR1 MDHEN, CDR2 SYDVKM. This CDR3 has 14 amino acids. The CDR3 spells CASRPGTGGYGYTF. The CDR3 DNA sequence: TGTGCCAGCAGACCCGGGACAGGGGGCTATGGCTACACCTTC.

The gene calls are TRBV15 and TRBJ2-3; no definite D call. The CDR3 runs 14 residues. V lost 0 bases to trimming and J lost 1 base, with 5 bases between them. Germline V CDR1 and CDR2: LNHNV, YYDKDF (reference sequence). CDR3 protein: CATSRDLGTDTQYF. The DNA for the CDR3 is TGTGCCACCAGCAGAGATCTAGGCACAGATACGCAGTATTTT.